This T cell receptor beta chain was identified in a study of T-cell memory formation after mild COVID-19. One entry per CDR3 protein results from TCRdb running MiXCR on the 5' RACE reads. This table holds around 430,000 distinct CDR3 sequences, about 15% found once. Germline CDR1 and CDR2: ENHRY and SYGVKD. The CDR3 is made up of 15 amino acids. V lost 6 bases, J lost 5 bases, and 19 bases lay in between. The TCR sequence derives from a man in his late teens or twenties who had mild COVID-19 (a few samples of this study predate the infection). Cell type and time point are not known. What was sequenced was PBMCs or a T cell subset sorted from them (not recorded which). The genes are TRBV10-3 and TRBJ1-1; weak D call: TRBD1 (6 bases). CDR3 nucleotides: TGTGCCATCAGAGGGGTCGGGGGGCGGAAAACTGAAGCTTTCTTT. This gives the protein CAIRGVGGRKTEAFF.